This T cell receptor beta chain was captured in a study of blood T cell repertoires in COVID-19. Turning to the study itself: There were acute and convalescent COVID-19 samples, and they came from the United States, Italy and Spain. T cells, B-cell-depleted T cells, or PBMCs supplied cDNA or gDNA.

Authors' data handling: Amplifying reference gene primers gave estimates of nucleated cell counts. Here immunoSEQ multiplex PCR was the method, and the copy in TCRdb shows in-frame clones only, minus some. The V and J calls and the clone size are those of that table, but D and trimming were determined from the DNA. The data hold about 80,000 clones, with about 85% observed a single time. From germline, CDR1 is LGHNA and CDR2 YNFKEQ. The CDR3 contains 17 residues. The trim removed 4 bases at V and 6 bases at J, leaving 15 bases unmatched. The TCR comes from a human donor in a cohort sampled during active COVID-19. Material for sequencing was peripheral blood. This chain connects TRBV4-2 to TRBJ2-3, with 8 bases aligning to TRBD2. The CDR3 nucleotides are TGTGCCAGCAGCCCCGACCGGGGGGGCCCTCCCCGGGATACGCAGTATTTT. It translates to CASSPDRGGPPRDTQYF.